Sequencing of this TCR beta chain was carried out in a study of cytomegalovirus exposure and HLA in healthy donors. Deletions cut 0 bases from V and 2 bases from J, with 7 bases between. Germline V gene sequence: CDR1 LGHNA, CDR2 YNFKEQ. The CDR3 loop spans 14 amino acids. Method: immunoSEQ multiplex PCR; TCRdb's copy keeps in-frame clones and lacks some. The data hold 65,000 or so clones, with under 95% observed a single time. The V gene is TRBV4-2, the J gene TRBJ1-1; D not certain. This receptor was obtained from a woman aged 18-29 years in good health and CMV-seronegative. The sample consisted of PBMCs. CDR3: CASSQEVTNTEAFF. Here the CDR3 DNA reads TGTGCCAGCAGCCAAGAAGTGACAAACACTGAAGCTTTCTTT.